This T cell receptor (beta chain) was recorded in a study of T cell repertoires in aging, cancer and after chemotherapy. Study-wide background: Six age groups, ranging from 30 or younger to 70 or older, included the donors.

TRB rearrangements spanning V, D and J were amplified using mixed TRB-A/B primers. TCRdb used MiXCR to reprocess the multiplex PCR reads, holding one entry per CDR3 protein. The repertoire holds 3,600 or so distinct CDR3 sequences, with 25% to 30% as singletons. Study-wide points: Across the chemotherapy interval, each cancer cohort showed higher median generation probability, suggesting thymic rebound. Compared with age-matched healthy donors, untreated hematological or solid cancer patients showed higher blood TCR clonality.

This clonotype was recorded a few times. Its antigen is unknown. TCR beta rearrangements were amplified from peripheral blood genomic DNA. Input material: blood. The TCR was taken from a human donor with a solid tumor.

Here the CDR3 reads CASSLLTSTYQSAFF. CDR3 sequence (DNA): TGTGCCAGCAGCTTGCTTACGTCGACATACCAATCGGCTTTCTTT. The V gene is TRBV11-1, the J gene TRBJ1-1, with D unresolved. This CDR3 contains 15 residues. Trimming shortened V by 3 bases and J by 11 bases, and 22 bases separated the two germline ends. CDR1 is SGHAT and CDR2 is FQDESV in the germline V gene (reference sequence).